The sequence of this T cell receptor beta chain was determined in a study of blood T cell repertoires in COVID-19. Across the study: Donors in the United States, Italy and Spain gave samples during acute or convalescent COVID-19. T cells, B-cell-depleted T cells, or PBMCs supplied cDNA or gDNA.

In the original analysis: Quantification of nucleated cells was approximated via reference gene primer amplification. Repertoires were generated with immunoSEQ multiplex PCR, while TCRdb's copy carries only in-frame clones and drops some. That table is the source of V, J and clone size, and D and trimming were worked out from the DNA. In the table there are a few hundred thousand clones, about nine tenths of which are singletons. This CDR3 spans 17 amino acids. V gave up 5 bases and J gave up 2 bases, with 16 bases separating them. The V gene's germline CDR1 is MNHEY and CDR2 SMNVEV (reference sequence).

The specimen sequenced was peripheral blood. This chain joins TRBV27 and TRBJ1-6; D uncertain. The receptor's source is a woman in her twenties or thirties who had recovered from COVID-19. The CDR3 region has the DNA TGTGCCAGCAGTCCCCTAGGAGGGCCCCCCTATAATTCACCCCTCCACTTT. Its protein is CASSPLGGPPYNSPLHF.